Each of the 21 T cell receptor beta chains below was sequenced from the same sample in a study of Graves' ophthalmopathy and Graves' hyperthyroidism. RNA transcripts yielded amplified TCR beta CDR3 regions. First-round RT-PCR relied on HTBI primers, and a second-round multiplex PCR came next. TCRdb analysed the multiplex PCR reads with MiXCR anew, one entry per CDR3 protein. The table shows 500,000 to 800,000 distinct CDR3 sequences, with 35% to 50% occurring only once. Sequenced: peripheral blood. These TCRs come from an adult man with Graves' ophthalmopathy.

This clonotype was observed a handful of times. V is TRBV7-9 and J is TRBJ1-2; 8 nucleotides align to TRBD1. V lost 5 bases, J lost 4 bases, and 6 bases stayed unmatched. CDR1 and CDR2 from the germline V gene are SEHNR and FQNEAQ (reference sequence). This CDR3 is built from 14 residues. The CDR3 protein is CASSQGDRIYGYTF. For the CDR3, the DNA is TGTGCCAGCAGCCAAGGGGACAGGATCTATGGCTACACCTTC.

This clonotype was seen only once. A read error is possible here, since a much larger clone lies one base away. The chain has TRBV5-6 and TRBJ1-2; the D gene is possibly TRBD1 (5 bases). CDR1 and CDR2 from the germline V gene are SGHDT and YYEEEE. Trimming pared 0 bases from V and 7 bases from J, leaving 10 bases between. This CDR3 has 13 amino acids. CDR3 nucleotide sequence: TGTGCCAGCAGCTTGGTAGACAGCGGTGGCTACACCTTC. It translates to CASSLVDSGGYTF.

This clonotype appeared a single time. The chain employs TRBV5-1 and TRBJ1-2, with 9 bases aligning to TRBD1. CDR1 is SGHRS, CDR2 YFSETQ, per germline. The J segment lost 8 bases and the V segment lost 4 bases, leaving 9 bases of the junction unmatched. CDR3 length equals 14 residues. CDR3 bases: TGCGCCAGCAGCCTAGAACCGGGACAGGGAGGCTACACCTTC. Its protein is CASSLEPGQGGYTF.

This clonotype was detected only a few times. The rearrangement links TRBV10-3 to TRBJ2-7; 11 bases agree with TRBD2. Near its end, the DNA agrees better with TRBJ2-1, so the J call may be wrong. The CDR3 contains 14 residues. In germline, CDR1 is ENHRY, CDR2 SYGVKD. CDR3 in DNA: TGTGCCATCAGTGAGCCTAGCGGGAGGAATGAGCAGTTCTTC. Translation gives CAISEPSGRNEQFF.

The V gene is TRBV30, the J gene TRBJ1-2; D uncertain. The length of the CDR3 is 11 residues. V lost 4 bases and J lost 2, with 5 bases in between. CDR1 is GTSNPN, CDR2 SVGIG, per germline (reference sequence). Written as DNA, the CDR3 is TGTGCCTGGAATGGGAACTATGGCTACACCTTC. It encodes CAWNGNYGYTF.

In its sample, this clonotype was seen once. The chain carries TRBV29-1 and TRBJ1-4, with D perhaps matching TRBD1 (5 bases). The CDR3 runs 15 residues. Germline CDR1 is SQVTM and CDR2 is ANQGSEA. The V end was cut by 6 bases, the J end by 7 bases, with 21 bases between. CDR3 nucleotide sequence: TGCAGCGTCGACAGCAGACGGATCCTGGGTGAAAAACTGTTTTTT. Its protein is CSVDSRRILGEKLFF.

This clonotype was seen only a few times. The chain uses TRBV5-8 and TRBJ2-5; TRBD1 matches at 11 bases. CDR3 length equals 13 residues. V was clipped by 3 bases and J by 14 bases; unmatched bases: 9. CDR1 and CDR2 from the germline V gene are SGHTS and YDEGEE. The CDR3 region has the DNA TGTGCCAGCAGCTCCGGGACAGGGGGGTTGGTTTACTTC. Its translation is CASSSGTGGLVYF.

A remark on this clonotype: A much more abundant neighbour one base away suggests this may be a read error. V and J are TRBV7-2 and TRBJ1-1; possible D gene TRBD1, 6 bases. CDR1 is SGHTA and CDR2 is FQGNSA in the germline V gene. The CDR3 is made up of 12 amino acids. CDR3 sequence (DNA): TGTGCCAGTAGTTCCCGGGACACTGAAGCTCTCTTT. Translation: CASSSRDTEALF.

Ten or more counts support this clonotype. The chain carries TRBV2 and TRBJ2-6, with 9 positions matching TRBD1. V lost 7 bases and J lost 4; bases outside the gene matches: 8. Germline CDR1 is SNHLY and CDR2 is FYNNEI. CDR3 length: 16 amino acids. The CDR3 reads CASIPGQGSGANVLTF. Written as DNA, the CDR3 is TGTGCCAGCATCCCGGGACAGGGATCCGGGGCCAACGTCCTGACTTTC.

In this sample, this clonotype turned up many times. The CDR3 sequence is CATSTRDSQETQYF. DNA for the CDR3: TGTGCCACCAGTACCAGGGACAGCCAAGAGACCCAGTACTTC. The genes are TRBV24-1 and TRBJ2-5; 7 bases align to TRBD1. CDR3 length: 14 amino acids. Germline V gene lookup returns CDR1 KGHDR and CDR2 SFDVKD. Germline trimming cut 6 bases from V and 1 base from J; bases unmatched to any gene: 4.

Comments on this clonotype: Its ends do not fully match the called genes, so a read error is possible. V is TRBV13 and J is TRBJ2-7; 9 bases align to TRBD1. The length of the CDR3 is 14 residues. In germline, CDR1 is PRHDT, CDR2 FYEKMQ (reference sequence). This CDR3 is CASSQADRGTEQYF. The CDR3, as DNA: TGCGCCAGCAGCCAAGCGGACAGGGGTACCGAGCAGTACTTC.

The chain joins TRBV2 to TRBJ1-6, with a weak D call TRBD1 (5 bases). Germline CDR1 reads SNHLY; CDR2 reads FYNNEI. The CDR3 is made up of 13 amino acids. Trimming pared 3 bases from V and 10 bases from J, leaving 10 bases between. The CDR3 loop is CASSDGGRSPLHF. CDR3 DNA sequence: TGTGCCAGCAGTGACGGGGGACGGTCACCCCTCCACTTT. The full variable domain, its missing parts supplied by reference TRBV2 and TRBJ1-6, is EPEVTQTPSHQVTQMGQEVILRCVPISNHLYFYWYRQILGQKVEFLVSFYNNEISEKSEIFDDQFSVERPDGSNFTLKIRSTKLEDSAMYFCASSDGGRSPLHFGNGTRLTVT.

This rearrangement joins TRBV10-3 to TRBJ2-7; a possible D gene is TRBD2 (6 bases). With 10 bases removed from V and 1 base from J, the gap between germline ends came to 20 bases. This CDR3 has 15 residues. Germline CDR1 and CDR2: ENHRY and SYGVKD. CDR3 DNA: TGTGCCAGCAGACCCGGGAGCGGTGCTTCCTACGAGCAGTACTTC. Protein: CASRPGSGASYEQYF.

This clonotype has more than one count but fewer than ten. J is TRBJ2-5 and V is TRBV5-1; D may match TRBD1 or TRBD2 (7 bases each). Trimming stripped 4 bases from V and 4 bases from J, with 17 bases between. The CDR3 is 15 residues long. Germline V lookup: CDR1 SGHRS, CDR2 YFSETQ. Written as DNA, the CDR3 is TGCGCCAGCAGCGGGGGGGGGACAGCCGGAGAGACCCAGTACTTC. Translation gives CASSGGGTAGETQYF.

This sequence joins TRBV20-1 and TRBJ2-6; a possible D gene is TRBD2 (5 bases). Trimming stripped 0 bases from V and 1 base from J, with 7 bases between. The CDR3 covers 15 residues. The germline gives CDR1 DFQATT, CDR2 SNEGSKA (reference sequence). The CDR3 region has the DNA TGCAGTGCTAGAGACGGGGTTTCTGGGGCCAACGTCCTGACTTTC. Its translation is CSARDGVSGANVLTF.

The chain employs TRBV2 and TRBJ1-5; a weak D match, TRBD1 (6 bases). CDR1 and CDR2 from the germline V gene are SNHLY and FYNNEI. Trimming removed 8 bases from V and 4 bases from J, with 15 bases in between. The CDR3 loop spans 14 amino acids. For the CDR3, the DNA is TGTGCCAGCCAACCGGGGGGGCGAAATCAGCCCCAGCATTTT. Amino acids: CASQPGGRNQPQHF.

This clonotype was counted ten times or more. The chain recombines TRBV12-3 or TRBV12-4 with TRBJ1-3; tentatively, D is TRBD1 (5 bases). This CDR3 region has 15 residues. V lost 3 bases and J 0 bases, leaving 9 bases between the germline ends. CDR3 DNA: TGTGCCAGCAGTTTGGCCAGGGCCTCTGGAAACACCATATATTTT. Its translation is CASSLARASGNTIYF.

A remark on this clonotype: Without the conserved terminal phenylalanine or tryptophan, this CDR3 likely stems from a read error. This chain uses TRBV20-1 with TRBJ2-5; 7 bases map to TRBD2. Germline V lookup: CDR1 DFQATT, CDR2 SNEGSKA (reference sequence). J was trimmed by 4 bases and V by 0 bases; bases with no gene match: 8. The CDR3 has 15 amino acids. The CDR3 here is CSARDGGRASETQYL. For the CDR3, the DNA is TGCAGTGCTAGAGATGGAGGGAGGGCCTCAGAGACCCAGTACCTC.

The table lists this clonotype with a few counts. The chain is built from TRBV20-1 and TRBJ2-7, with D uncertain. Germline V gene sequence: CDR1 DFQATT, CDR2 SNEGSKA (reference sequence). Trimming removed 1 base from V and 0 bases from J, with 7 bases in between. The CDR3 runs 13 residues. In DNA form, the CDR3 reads TGCAGTGCTAGAGGGCGGTACTCCTACGAGCAGTACTTC. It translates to CSARGRYSYEQYF.

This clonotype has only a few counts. The CDR3 DNA is TGTGCCAGTAGCCTGGGGGGACGAAGCACAGATACGCAGTATTTT. Amino acids: CASSLGGRSTDTQYF. This chain links TRBV19 with TRBJ2-3, with D tentatively TRBD2 (6 bases). Trimming pared 6 bases from V and 0 bases from J, leaving 13 bases between. CDR3 size: 15 residues. Germline CDR1 and CDR2: LNHDA and SQIVND (reference sequence). The full variable domain, completed using reference TRBV19 and TRBJ2-3, is DGGITQSPKYLFRKEGQNVTLSCEQNLNHDAMYWYRQDPGQGLRLIYYSQIVNDFQKGDIAEGYSVSREKKESFPLTVTSAQKNPTAFYLCASSLGGRSTDTQYFGPGTRLTVL.

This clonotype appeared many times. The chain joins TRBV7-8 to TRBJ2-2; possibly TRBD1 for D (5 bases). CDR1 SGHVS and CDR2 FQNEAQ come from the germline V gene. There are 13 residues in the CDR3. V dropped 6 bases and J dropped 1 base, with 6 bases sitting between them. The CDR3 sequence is CASRQENTGELFF. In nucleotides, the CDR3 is TGTGCCAGCAGACAGGAGAACACCGGGGAGCTGTTTTTT. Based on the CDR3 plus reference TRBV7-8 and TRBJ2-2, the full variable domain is GAGVSQSPRYKVAKRGQDVALRCDPISGHVSLFWYQQALGQGPEFLTYFQNEAQLDKSGLPSDRFFAERPEGSVSTLKIQRTQQEDSAVYLCASRQENTGELFFGEGSRLTVL.